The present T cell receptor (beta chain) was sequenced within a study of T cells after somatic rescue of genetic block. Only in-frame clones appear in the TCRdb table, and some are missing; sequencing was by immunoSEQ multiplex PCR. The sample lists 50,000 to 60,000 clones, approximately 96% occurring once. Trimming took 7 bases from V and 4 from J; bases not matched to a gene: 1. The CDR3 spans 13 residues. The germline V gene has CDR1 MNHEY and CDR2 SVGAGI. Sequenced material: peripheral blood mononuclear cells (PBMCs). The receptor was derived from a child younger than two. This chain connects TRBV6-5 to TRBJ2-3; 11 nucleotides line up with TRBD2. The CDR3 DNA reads TGTGCCAGCAAACTAGCGGGAGCAGATACGCAGTATTTT. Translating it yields CASKLAGADTQYF.